This TCR beta chain was documented in a study of cytomegalovirus exposure and HLA in healthy donors. Study results and limitations: Some TCR beta chains (164 of them) were listed as cytomegalovirus-associated. Most TCR sequences were uncommon, yet certain public TCRs appeared in many donors. It was confirmed in vitro that a few of the CMV-associated chains were specific for CMV antigens.

Details on this clone: Its antigen is still unknown.

Generated by immunoSEQ multiplex PCR, the TCRdb table keeps only in-frame clones and is missing some. The repertoire has some 190,000 clones, roughly 86% of them found once; the top ten carry 7.2%. The donors were members of the validation cohort, which comprised 120 subjects and was separate from the first cohort of fewer than 700 subjects. Germline CDR1 is SGHTS and CDR2 is YDEGEE. The ends lost 2 bases at V and 8 bases at J; junction bases unmatched: 10. The CDR3 is 15 amino acids. The sequence derives from a man younger than 40 in good health and CMV-seropositive. V is TRBV5-8 and J is TRBJ1-2; TRBD1 matches 9 bases. The sequencing input was PBMCs. The CDR3 nucleotides read TGTGCCAGCAGCTTACCCGGGACAGGGATTAAGGGCTACACCTTC. Amino acids: CASSLPGTGIKGYTF.